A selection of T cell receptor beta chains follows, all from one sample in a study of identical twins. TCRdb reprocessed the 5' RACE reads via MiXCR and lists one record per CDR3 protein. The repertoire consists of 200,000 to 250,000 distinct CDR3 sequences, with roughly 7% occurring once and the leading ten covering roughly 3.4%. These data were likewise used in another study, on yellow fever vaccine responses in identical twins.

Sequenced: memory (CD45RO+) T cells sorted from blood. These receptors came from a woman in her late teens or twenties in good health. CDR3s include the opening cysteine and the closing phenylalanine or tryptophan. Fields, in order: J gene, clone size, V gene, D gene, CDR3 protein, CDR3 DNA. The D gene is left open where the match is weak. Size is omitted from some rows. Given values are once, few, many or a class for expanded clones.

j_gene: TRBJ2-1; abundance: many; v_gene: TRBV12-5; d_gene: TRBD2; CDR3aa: CASGSFSGGVSYNEQFF; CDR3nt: TGTGCTAGTGGTTCCTTTTCGGGGGGGGTGTCCTACAATGAGCAGTTCTTC
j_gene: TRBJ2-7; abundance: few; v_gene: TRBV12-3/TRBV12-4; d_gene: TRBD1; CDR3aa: CASRYRGGSSYEQYF; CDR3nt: TGTGCCAGCAGGTACAGGGGCGGTAGCTCCTACGAGCAGTACTTC
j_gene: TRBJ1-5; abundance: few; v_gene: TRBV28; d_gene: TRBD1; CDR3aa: CASRIGQGGNQPQHF; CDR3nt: TGTGCCAGCAGGATCGGACAGGGAGGCAATCAGCCCCAGCATTTT
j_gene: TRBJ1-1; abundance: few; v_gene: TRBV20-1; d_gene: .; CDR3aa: CSARADTEAFF; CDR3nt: TGCAGTGCTAGGGCGGACACTGAAGCTTTCTTT
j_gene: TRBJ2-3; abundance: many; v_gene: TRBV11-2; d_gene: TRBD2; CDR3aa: CASSAALYLAGFTDTQYF; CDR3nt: TGTGCCAGCAGCGCCGCCCTCTATCTAGCGGGGTTCACAGATACGCAGTATTTT
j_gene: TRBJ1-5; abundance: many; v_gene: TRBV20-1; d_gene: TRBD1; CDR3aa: CSANDRGPEAQHF; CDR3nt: TGCAGTGCTAACGACAGGGGCCCGGAAGCCCAGCATTTT
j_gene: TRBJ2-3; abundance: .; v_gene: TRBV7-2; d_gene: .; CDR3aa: CASSPSRLPDTQYF; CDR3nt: TGTGCCAGCAGCCCCAGTCGTTTGCCAGATACGCAGTATTTT
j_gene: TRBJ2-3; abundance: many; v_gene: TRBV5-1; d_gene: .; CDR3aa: CASSLVWGATTDTQYF; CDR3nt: TGCGCCAGCAGCTTGGTATGGGGGGCGACTACAGATACGCAGTATTTT
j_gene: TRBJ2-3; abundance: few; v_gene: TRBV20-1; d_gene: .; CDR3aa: CSARYRGATDTQYF; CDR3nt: TGCAGTGCTAGATATCGGGGGGCTACAGATACGCAGTATTTT
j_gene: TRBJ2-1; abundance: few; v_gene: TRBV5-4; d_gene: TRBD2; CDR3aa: CASSTTSGRTHEQFF; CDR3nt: TGTGCCAGCAGCACGACTAGCGGGAGAACCCATGAGCAGTTCTTC
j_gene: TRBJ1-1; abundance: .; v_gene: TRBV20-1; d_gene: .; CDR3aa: CSASEANTEAFF; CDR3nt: TGCAGTGCTAGTGAGGCAAACACTGAAGCTTTCTTT
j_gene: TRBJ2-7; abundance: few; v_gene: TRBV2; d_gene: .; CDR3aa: CASTPSSGATYEQYF; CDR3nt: TGTGCCAGCACCCCCTCCTCCGGGGCAACCTACGAGCAGTACTTC
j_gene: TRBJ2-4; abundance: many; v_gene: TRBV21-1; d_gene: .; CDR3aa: CASSKWEGTGRYGLYIQYF; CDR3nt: TGTGCCAGCAGCAAATGGGAAGGAACGGGGCGCTATGGGTTGTACATTCAGTACTTC
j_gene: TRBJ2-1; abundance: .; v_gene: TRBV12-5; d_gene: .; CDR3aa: CASGLGRLFYNEQFF; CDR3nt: TGTGCTAGTGGTTTGGGTAGACTTTTCTACAATGAGCAGTTCTTC
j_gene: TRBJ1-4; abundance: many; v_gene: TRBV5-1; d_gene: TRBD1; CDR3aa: CASSLGSGQGFWDEKLFF; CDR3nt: TGCGCCAGCAGCTTGGGATCGGGACAGGGGTTTTGGGATGAAAAACTGTTTTTT
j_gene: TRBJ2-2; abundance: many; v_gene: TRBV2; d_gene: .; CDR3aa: CASSVDRNTGELFF; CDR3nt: TGTGCCAGCAGTGTCGACCGCAACACCGGGGAGCTGTTTTTT
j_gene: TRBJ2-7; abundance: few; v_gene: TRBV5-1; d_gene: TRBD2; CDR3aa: CASGPGTRGYEQYF; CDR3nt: TGCGCCAGCGGTCCCGGGACTAGAGGCTACGAGCAGTACTTC
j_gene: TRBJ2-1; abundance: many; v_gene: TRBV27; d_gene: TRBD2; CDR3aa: CASSLFLAGKGEQFF; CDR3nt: TGTGCCAGCAGTTTATTTCTAGCGGGGAAGGGTGAGCAGTTCTTC
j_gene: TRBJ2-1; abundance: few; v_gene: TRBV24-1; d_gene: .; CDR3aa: CATSVGPPLSYNEQFF; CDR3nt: TGTGCCACCAGTGTAGGACCACCCCTCTCCTACAATGAGCAGTTCTTC
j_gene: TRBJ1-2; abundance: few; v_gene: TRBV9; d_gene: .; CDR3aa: CASSITGTPSYGYTF; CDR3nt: TGTGCCAGCAGCATTACCGGGACACCGAGCTATGGCTACACCTTC
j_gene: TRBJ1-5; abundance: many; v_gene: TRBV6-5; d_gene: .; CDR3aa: CASSYVQNSNQPQHF; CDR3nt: TGTGCCAGCAGTTACGTGCAAAATAGCAATCAGCCCCAGCATTTT
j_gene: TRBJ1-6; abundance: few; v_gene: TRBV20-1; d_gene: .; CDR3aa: CSARPQRSSYNSPLHF; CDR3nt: TGCAGTGCTAGACCTCAGAGAAGCTCCTATAATTCACCCCTCCACTTT
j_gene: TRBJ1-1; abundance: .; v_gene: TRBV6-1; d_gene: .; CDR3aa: CAASMGEAFF; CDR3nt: TGTGCCGCCTCAATGGGTGAAGCTTTCTTT
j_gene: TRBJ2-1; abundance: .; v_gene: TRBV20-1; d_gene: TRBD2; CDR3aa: CSASPSGGNEQFF; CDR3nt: TGCAGTGCTAGCCCGTCGGGAGGCAATGAGCAGTTCTTC
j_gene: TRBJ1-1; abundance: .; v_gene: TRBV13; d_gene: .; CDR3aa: CASSLMAGALNTEAFF; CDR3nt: TGTGCCAGCAGCTTAATGGCAGGGGCCTTGAACACTGAAGCTTTCTTT
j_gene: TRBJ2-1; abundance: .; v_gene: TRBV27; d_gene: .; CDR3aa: CASRRRSSYNEQFF; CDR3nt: TGTGCCAGCAGAAGGCGTAGCTCCTACAATGAGCAGTTCTTC
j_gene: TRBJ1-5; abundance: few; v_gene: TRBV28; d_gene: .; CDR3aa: CATGREEYSNQPQHF; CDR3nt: TGTGCCACGGGGCGCGAAGAGTATAGCAATCAGCCCCAGCATTTT
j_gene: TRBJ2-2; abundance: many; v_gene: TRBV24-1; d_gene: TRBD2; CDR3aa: CATSDLGTSGRRRELFF; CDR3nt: TGTGCCACCAGTGATTTGGGGACTAGCGGGAGGAGGCGGGAGCTGTTTTTT
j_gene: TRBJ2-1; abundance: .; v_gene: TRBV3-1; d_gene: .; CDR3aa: CASSQAQVNNEQFF; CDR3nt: TGTGCCAGCAGCCAAGCACAGGTTAACAATGAGCAGTTCTTC
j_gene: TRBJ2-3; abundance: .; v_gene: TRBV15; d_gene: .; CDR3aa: CATSRGGTYHMRTDTQYF; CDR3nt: TGTGCCACCAGCAGAGGCGGGACATACCATATGCGCACAGATACGCAGTATTTT
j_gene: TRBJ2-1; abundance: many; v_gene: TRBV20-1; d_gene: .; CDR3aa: CSARDPAGRSSYNEQFF; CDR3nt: TGCAGTGCTAGAGATCCAGCGGGCCGAAGCTCCTACAATGAGCAGTTCTTC
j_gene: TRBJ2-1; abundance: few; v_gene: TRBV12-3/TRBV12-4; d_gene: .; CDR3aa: CASSLRRSGGQFF; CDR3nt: TGTGCCAGCAGTCTGAGACGTTCTGGAGGGCAGTTCTTC
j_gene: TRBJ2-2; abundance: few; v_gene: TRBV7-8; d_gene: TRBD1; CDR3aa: CASSLHPQGADGELFF; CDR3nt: TGTGCCAGCAGCTTACATCCTCAGGGGGCCGACGGGGAGCTGTTTTTT
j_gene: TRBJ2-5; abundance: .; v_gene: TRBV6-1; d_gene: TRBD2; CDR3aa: CASSETAGGLETQYF; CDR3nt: TGTGCCAGCAGTGAAACGGCGGGAGGGCTAGAGACCCAGTACTTC
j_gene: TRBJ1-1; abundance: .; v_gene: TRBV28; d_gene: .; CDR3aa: CASSLNRAPPTEAFF; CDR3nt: TGTGCCAGCAGTTTAAACAGGGCCCCCCCCACTGAAGCTTTCTTT
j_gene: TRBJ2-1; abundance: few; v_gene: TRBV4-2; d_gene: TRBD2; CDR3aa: CASSRTTSGAYNEQFF; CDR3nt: TGTGCCAGCAGCCGAACGACTAGCGGGGCCTACAATGAGCAGTTCTTC
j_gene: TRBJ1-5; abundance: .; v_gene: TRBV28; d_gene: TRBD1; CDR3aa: CASLTGDPLDSNQPQHF; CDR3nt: TGTGCCAGCCTGACAGGGGATCCCTTGGATAGCAATCAGCCCCAGCATTTT
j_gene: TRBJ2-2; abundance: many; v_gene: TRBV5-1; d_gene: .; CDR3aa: CASSLAGDTGELFF; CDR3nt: TGCGCCAGCAGCTTGGCCGGCGACACCGGGGAGCTGTTTTTT
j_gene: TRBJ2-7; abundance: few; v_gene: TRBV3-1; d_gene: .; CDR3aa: CASSPDRREPEQYF; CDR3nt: TGTGCCAGCAGCCCGGACAGGAGGGAACCCGAGCAGTACTTC
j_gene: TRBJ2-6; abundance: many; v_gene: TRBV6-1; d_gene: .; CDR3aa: CASNPGASGANVLTF; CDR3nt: TGTGCCAGCAACCCCGGGGCCTCTGGGGCCAACGTCCTGACTTTC
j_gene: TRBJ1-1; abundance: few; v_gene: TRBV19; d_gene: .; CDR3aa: CASSMGPHGNTEAFF; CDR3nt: TGTGCCAGTAGTATGGGCCCGCATGGGAACACTGAAGCTTTCTTT
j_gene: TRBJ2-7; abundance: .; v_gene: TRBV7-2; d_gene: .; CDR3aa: CASSLAEGATYEQYF; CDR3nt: TGTGCCAGCAGCTTAGCGGAGGGGGCGACCTACGAGCAGTACTTC
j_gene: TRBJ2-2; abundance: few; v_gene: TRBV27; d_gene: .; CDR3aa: CASLRTPTGTGELFF; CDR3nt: TGTGCCAGCCTCAGGACACCAACGGGCACCGGGGAGCTGTTTTTT
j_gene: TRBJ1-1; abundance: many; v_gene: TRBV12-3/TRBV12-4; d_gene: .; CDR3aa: CASSLGGGRLTEAFF; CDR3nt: TGTGCCAGCAGTTTAGGGGGGGGGCGGCTTACTGAAGCTTTCTTT
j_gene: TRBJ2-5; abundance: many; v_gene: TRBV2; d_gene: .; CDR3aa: CASSEVETQYF; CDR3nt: TGTGCCAGCAGTGAAGTTGAGACCCAGTACTTC
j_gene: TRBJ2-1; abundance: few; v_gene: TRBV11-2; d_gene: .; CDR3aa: CASRPNRGGANNEQFF; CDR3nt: TGTGCCAGCAGACCCAATAGGGGGGGGGCAAACAATGAGCAGTTCTTC
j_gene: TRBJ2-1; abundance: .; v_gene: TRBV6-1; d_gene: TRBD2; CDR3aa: CASSDRLAGANEQFF; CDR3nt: TGTGCCAGCAGTGACAGACTAGCGGGAGCCAATGAGCAGTTCTTC
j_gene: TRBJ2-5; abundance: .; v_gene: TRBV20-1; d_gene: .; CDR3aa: CSASFAGLQETQYF; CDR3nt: TGCAGTGCTAGTTTCGCAGGGCTCCAAGAGACCCAGTACTTC
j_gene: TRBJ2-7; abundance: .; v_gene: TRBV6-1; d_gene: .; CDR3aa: CASTYSYEQYF; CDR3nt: TGTGCCAGCACTTATTCCTACGAGCAGTACTTC
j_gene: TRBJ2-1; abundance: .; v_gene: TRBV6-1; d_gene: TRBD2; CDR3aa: CASSELGLAGPSSYNEQFF; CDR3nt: TGTGCCAGCAGTGAATTGGGACTAGCGGGACCTTCCTCCTACAATGAGCAGTTCTTC
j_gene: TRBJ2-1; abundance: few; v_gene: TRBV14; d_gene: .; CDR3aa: CASSQVGSGAYNEQFF; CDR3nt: TGTGCCAGCAGCCAAGTTGGGTCGGGAGCCTACAATGAGCAGTTCTTC
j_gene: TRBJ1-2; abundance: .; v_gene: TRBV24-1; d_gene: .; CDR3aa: CATSESGRSGIFYGYTF; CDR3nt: TGTGCCACCAGTGAATCGGGTCGATCAGGAATCTTCTATGGCTACACCTTC
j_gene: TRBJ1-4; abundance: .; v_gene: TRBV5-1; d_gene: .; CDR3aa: CASSLALGNEKLFF; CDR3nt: TGCGCCAGCAGCTTGGCGTTGGGAAATGAAAAACTGTTTTTT
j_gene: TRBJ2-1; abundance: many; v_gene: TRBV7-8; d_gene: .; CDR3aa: CASSLAGINYNEQFF; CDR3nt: TGTGCCAGCAGCTTAGCCGGCATTAACTACAATGAGCAGTTCTTC